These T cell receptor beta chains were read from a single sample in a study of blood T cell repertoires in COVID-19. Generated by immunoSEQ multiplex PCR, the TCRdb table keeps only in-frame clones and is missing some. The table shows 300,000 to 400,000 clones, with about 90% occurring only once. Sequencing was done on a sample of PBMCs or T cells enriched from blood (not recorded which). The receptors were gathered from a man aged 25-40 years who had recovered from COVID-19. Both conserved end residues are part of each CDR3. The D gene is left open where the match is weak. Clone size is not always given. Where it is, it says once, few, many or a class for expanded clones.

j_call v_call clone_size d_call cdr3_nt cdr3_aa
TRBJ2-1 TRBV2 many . TGTGCCAGCAGTGCCGGGTCAACTTCCTACAATGAGCAGTTCTTC CASSAGSTSYNEQFF
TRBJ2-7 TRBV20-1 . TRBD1 TGCAGTGCTAGTACCTTCCCAGGGGGCTACGAGCAGTACTTC CSASTFPGGYEQYF
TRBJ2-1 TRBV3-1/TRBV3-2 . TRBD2 TGTGCCAGCAGCCAAGCAGGACTAGCGGGGGGCTCGAGCTCCTACAATGAGCAGTTCTTC CASSQAGLAGGSSSYNEQFF
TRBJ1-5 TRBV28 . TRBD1 TGTGCCAGCAGTTTTGGGACAGATAGCAATCAGCCCCAGCATTTT CASSFGTDSNQPQHF
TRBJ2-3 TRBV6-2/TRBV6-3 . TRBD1 TGTGCCAGCAGTTCAGGGACAGGGTCAACCACAGATACGCAGTATTTT CASSSGTGSTTDTQYF
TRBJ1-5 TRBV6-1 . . TGTGCCAGCAGTGAGTCCCCAAATCAGCCCCAGCATTTT CASSESPNQPQHF
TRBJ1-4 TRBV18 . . TGTGCCAGCTCACCGGACATGTCGACTGAAAAACTGTTTTTT CASSPDMSTEKLFF
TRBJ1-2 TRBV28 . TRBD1 TGTGCCAGCAGACCCGGGACAGGTTACGGCTACACCTTC CASRPGTGYGYTF
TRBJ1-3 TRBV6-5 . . TGTGCCAGCAGTTTGGCAGGGCTATCTGGAAACACCATATATTTT CASSLAGLSGNTIYF
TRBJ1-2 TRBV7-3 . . TGTGCCAGCAGCTTGACTACCCAAGGCGGCTACACCTTC CASSLTTQGGYTF
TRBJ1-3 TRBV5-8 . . TGTGCCAGCAGACAGGGTCTTGGCTCTGGAAACACCATATATTTT CASRQGLGSGNTIYF
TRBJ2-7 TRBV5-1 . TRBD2 TGCGCCAGCAGCTTGGGAACCGGACTAGCGGGGGCTATCTACGAGCAGTACTTC CASSLGTGLAGAIYEQYF
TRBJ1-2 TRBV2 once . TGTGCCAGCAGTGAGTCGGTTGTCTATGGCTACACCTTC CASSESVVYGYTF
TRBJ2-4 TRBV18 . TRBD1 TGTGCCAGCTCGCATTCGGACAGGGCGTACTTC CASSHSDRAYF
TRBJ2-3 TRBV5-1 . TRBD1 TGCGCCAGCAGCCAGGACAGGGCTATCACAGATACGCAGTATTTT CASSQDRAITDTQYF
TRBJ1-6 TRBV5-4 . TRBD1 TGTGCCACAACAAAAGGACAGGGCGAATCACCCCTCCACTTT CATTKGQGESPLHF
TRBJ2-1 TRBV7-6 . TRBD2 TGTGCCAGCAGCTTAGGGACTAGCGGGGGATACAATGAGCAGTTCTTC CASSLGTSGGYNEQFF
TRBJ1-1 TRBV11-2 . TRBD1 TGTGCCAGCAGCTTACTCCGGGACAGGGAAGCTTTCTTT CASSLLRDREAFF
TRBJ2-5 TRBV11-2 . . TGTGCCAGCAGCCGGGGAGAGACCCAGTACTTC CASSRGETQYF
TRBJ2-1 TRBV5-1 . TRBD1 TGCGCCAGCAGCCAAAGACAGGGGATCGATTACAATGAGCAGTTCTTC CASSQRQGIDYNEQFF
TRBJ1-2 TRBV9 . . TGTGCCAGCAGCGTAGTTACAGCTCCTCTTAACTATGGCTACACCTTC CASSVVTAPLNYGYTF
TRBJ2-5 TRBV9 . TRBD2 TGTGCCAGCAGCGCCCTCGGGCGGGGGGCCTCGGAGACCCAGTACTTC CASSALGRGASETQYF
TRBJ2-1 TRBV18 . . TGTGCCAGCTCACCCAGGGCCCTCTCCTACAATGAGCAGTTCTTC CASSPRALSYNEQFF
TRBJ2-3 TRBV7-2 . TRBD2 TGTGCCAGCAGCTTAGGGCGGGGGGGGATGTTAACAGATACGCAGTATTTT CASSLGRGGMLTDTQYF
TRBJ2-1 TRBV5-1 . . TGCGCCAGCATTCAAGGTCCCGGGACCTACAATGAGCAGTTCTTC CASIQGPGTYNEQFF
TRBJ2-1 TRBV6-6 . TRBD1 TGTGCCAGCAGTCGAATCCGGGACAGGGCCATCAATGAGCAGTTCTTC CASSRIRDRAINEQFF
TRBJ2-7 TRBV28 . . TGTGCCAGCAGTTTACGACAGGCCCCGGTAGAGCAGTACTTC CASSLRQAPVEQYF
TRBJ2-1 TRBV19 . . TGTGCCAGTAAACCCACAGGGAACAAATACAATGAGCAGTTCTTC CASKPTGNKYNEQFF
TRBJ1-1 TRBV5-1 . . TGCGCCAGCAGCTTGGGACACCTGCGAGGGTTT CASSLGHLRGF
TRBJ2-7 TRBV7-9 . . TGTGCCAGCAGCTTAGTGGGCCCCTACTACGAGCAGTACTTC CASSLVGPYYEQYF
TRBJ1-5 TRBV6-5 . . TGTGCCAGCAGTTACCCCACGGGGCAGCCCCAGCATTTT CASSYPTGQPQHF
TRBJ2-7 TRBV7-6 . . TGTGCCAGCAGCTCCCCCGGGCTCGGGAGCTACGAGCAGTACTTC CASSSPGLGSYEQYF
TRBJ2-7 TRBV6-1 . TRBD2 TGTGCCAGCAGTGCCCCTAGCGGGGGGGCCGTGCAGGAGCAGTACTTC CASSAPSGGAVQEQYF
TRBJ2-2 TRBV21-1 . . TGTGCCAGCAGCCCTTGGACAGAGAGGAACACCGGGGAGCTGTTTTTT CASSPWTERNTGELFF
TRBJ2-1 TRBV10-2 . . TGCGCCAGCAGTGAGTCATCCGCACAGGGATCCTACAATGAGCAGTTCTTC CASSESSAQGSYNEQFF
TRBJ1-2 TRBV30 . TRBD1 TGTGCCTGGGACAGGGATACTAACTATGGCTACACCTTC CAWDRDTNYGYTF
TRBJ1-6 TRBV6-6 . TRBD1 TGTGCCAGCAGCCAGAAAACAGGGGTAGATTCACCCCTCCACTTT CASSQKTGVDSPLHF
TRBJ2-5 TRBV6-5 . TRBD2 TGTGCCAGCAGTTACATAGCGGGGGATGGCGAGACCCAGTACTTC CASSYIAGDGETQYF
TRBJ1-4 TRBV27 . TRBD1 TGTGCCAGCAAAGAGACAGGGGACGAAAAACTGTTTTTT CASKETGDEKLFF
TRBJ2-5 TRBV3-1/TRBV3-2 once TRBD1 TGTGCCAGCAGCCAAGACCGGACAGGGAGGGAGACCCAGTACTTC CASSQDRTGRETQYF
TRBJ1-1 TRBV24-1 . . TGTGCCACCAGTGATTCGGACAGTGGGGACACTGAAGCTTTCTTT CATSDSDSGDTEAFF
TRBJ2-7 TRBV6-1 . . TGTGCCAGCAGTGAACTGGGGAGCTCCTACGAGCAGTACTTC CASSELGSSYEQYF
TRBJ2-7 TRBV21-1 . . TGTGCCAGCAGCAAAGAGAAGACTCCCATCTACGAGCAGTACTTC CASSKEKTPIYEQYF
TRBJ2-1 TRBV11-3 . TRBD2 TGTGCCAGCAGCACTAGCGGGGGGAACTACAATGAGCAGTTCTTC CASSTSGGNYNEQFF
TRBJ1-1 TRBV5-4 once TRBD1 TGTGCCAGCAGCCGCGGAGGGGGGACAGGGGGTTTGAACACTGAAGCTTTCTTT CASSRGGGTGGLNTEAFF
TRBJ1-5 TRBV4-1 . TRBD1 TGCGCCAGCAGCCTTCTCCCGACAGGGACTAATCAGCCCCAGCATTTT CASSLLPTGTNQPQHF
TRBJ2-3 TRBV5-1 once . TGCGCCAGCAGCTTGGGATCCAGTGCTAGCACAGATACGCAGTATTTT CASSLGSSASTDTQYF
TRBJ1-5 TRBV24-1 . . TGTGCCACCAGTGATGCTGACAGGCCCGTCTGGGCCCAGCATTTT CATSDADRPVWAQHF
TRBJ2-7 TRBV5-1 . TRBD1 TGCGCCAGCAGCCTAGTCCCGGGACAGGAGCAGTACTTC CASSLVPGQEQYF
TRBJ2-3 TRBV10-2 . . TGCGCCAGCAGCAGACGAACAGGGACAGATACGCAGTATTTT CASSRRTGTDTQYF
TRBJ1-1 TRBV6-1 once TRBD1 TGTGCCAGCAGGGAAAGGGACAGGGCTGGGGGCAACACTGAAGCTTTCTTT CASRERDRAGGNTEAFF
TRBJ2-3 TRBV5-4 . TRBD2 TGTGCCAGCGGACTAGCGGGGGGGCAAGATACGCAGTATTTT CASGLAGGQDTQYF
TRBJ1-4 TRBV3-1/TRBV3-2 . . TGTGCCAGCAGCCGGGGGGGCGAAAAACTGTTTTTT CASSRGGEKLFF
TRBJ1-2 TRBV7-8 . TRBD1 TGTGCCAGCAGCTTACGACGGGACAGGGGATTTCATAACTATGGCTACACCTTC CASSLRRDRGFHNYGYTF
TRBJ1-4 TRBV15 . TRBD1 TGTGCCACCAGCAGAGACCAGGGGGTGCAGACGGAAAAACTGTTTTTT CATSRDQGVQTEKLFF